The clone carrying this T cell receptor beta chain was counted a few times. No antigen is known for it. The record originates from a study of CD8+CD57+ T cells in acquired aplastic anemia. Overall study context: The mean DNA yield obtained from sorted CD4+ and CD8+ cells came to 3 to 4 ug. Where healthy donors were concerned, CD4+ cells averaged about 11 million reads.

Researchers used genomic DNA as the template to profile TCR beta VDJ and CDR3. TCRdb used MiXCR to reprocess the reads, holding one entry per CDR3 protein. The sample holds about 420,000 distinct CDR3 sequences; just under 70% are singletons and the top ten take more than 3.5%. General observations from the study: It was found that approximately 29 CD8+ CDR3 sequences were shared between patients and controls.

The sequence derives from a human donor in good health, serving as a control. Source material: sorted CD4+, CD8+, or CD8+CD57+ T cells (not recorded which) from PBMCs.

In DNA, the CDR3 is TGCAGCGTCGGGACAGGGGGCCCTCAGCCCCAGCATTTT. The encoded protein is CSVGTGGPQPQHF. The gene calls are TRBV29-1 and TRBJ1-5, with 12 bases matching TRBD1. This CDR3 region has 13 residues. CDR1 and CDR2 from the germline V gene are SQVTM and ANQGSEA. V was pared by 6 bases and J by 6 bases, with 3 bases of the junction left unmatched.